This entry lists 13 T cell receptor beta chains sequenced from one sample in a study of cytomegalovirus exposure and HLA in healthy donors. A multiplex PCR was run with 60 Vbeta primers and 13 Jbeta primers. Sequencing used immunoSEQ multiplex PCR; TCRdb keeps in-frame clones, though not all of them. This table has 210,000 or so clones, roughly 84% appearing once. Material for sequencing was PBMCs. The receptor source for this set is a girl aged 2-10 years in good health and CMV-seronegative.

DNA for the CDR3: TGTGCCAGCTTCACCGGGACAGGGGGCTTAGGTGAGCAGTTCTTC. This gives the protein CASFTGTGGLGEQFF. The chain couples TRBV7-2 to TRBJ2-1, with 12 bases matching TRBD1. Germline CDR1 and CDR2: SGHTA and FQGNSA. Unmatched junction bases numbered 11, after V lost 8 bases and J lost 9 bases. The CDR3 spans 15 residues.

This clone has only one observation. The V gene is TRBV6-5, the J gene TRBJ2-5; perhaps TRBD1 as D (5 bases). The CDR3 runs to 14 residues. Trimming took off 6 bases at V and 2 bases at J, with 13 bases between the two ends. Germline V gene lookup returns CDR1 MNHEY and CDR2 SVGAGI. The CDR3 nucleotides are TGTGCCAGCAGACGGGCAGGGTCTCAAGAGACCCAGTACTTC. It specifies CASRRAGSQETQYF.

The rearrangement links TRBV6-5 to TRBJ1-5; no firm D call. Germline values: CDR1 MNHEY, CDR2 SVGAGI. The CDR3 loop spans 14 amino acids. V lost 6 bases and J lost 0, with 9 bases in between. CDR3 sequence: CASRVEVSNQPQHF. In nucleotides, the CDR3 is TGTGCCAGCAGAGTAGAGGTTAGCAATCAGCCCCAGCATTTT.

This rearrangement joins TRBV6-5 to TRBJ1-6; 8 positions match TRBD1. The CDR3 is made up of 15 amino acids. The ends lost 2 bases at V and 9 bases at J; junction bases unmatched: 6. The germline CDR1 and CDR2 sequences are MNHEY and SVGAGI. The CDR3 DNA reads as TGTGCCAGCAGTTACGCACGGACAGGGCGTTCACCCCTCCACTTT. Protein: CASSYARTGRSPLHF.

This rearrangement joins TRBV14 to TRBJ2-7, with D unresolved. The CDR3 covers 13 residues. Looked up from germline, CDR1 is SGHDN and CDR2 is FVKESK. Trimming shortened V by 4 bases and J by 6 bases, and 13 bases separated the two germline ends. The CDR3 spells CASSRRVLFEQYF. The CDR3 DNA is TGTGCCAGCAGCCGCCGGGTCCTCTTCGAGCAGTACTTC.

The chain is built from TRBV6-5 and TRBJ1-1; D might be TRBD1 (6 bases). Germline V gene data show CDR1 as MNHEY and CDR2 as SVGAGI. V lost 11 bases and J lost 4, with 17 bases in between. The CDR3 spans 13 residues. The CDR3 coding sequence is TGTGCCTGCCGTAGGGGACACCTCACTGAAGCTTTCTTT. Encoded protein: CACRRGHLTEAFF.

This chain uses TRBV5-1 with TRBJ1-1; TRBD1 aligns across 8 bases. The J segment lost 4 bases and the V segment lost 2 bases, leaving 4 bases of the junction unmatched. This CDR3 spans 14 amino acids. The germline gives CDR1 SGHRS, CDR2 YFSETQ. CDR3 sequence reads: CASSFDRGGTEAFF. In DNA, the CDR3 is TGCGCCAGCAGCTTCGACAGGGGCGGCACTGAAGCTTTCTTT. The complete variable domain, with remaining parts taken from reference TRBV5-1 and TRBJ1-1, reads KAGVTQTPRYLIKTRGQQVTLSCSPISGHRSVSWYQQTPGQGLQFLFEYFSETQRNKGNFPGRFSGRQFSNSRSEMNVSTLELGDSALYLCASSFDRGGTEAFFGQGTRLTVV.

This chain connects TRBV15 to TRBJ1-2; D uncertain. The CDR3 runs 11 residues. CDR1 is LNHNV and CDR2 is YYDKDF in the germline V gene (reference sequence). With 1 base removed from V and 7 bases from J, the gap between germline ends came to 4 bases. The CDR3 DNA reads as TGTGCCACCAGCAGAGGCGTTGGCTACACCTTC. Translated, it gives CATSRGVGYTF.

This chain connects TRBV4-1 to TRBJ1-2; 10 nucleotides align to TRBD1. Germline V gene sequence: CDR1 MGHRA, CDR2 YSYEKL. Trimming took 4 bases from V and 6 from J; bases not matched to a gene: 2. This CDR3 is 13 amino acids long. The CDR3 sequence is CASSPGTGDGYTF. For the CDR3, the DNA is TGCGCCAGCAGCCCCGGGACAGGGGATGGCTACACCTTC.

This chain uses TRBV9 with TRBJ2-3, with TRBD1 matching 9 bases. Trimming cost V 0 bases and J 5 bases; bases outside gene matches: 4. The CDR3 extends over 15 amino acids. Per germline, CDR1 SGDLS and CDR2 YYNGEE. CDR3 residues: CASSVGTGVGDTQYF. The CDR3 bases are TGTGCCAGCAGCGTAGGGACAGGGGTTGGAGATACGCAGTATTTT.

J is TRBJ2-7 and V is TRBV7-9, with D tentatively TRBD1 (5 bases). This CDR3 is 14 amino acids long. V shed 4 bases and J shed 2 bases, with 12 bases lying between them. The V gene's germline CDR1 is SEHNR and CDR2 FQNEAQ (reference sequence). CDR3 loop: CASSSDSVTYEQYF. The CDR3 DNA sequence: TGTGCCAGCAGCTCTGACAGTGTGACCTACGAGCAGTACTTC.

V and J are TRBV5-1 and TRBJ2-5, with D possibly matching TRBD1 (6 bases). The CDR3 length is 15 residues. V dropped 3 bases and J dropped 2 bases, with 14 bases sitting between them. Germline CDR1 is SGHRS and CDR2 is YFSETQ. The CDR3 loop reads CASSSYRDIQETQYF. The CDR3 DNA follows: TGCGCCAGCAGCTCGTACCGGGACATACAAGAGACCCAGTACTTC.

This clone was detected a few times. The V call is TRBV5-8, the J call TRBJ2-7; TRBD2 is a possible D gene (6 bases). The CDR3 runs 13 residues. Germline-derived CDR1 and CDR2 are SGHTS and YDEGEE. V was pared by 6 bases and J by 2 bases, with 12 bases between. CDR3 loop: CASNRDWAYEQYF. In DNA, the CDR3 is TGTGCCAGCAACCGGGACTGGGCCTACGAGCAGTACTTC.